These 21 T cell receptor delta chains were all obtained from the same sample, sequenced in a study of gamma-delta T cells after stem cell transplantation. TCRdb re-called the RT-PCR reads with CATT. The profile shows approximately 16,000 delta-chain clones, 9% to 9.5% of them singletons. Material: gamma-delta T cells. These receptors were obtained from a human donor. It is not recorded whose cells these are; they may come from a transplant donor.

Only a few counts were recorded for this clone. The TCRdb protein comes from a much larger clone and disagrees with this DNA's translation at residue 14, likely due to a read error; the protein given here is derived from the DNA. V and J are TRDV2 and TRDJ1; 10 bases line up with TRDD3. The CDR3 contains 20 residues. V was clipped by 1 base and J by 0 bases; unmatched bases: 16. The germline V gene encodes CDR1 GEAIGNYY and CDR2 EKD. Here the CDR3 DNA reads TGTGCCTGTGACACGGGATCGTTATTGGGGGATACTCCGGACACCGATAAACTCATCTTT. It yields the protein CACDTGSLLGDTPDTDKLIF.

This clone was seen at least ten times. With a far larger clone one base away, a read error is the likely cause. V usage is TRDV1 and J usage is TRDJ1; the match to TRDD3 covers 12 bases. With 4 bases clipped from V and 0 bases from J, the junction kept 24 bases outside the gene matches. CDR3 length: 23 amino acids. Germline loops: CDR1 TSWWSYY, CDR2 QGS. In DNA, the CDR3 is TGTGCTCTTGGGGCTATTCGTCCCGGACAACCCTACTGGGGGATACAGTACACCGATAAACTCATCTTT. Protein product: CALGAIRPGQPYWGIQYTDKLIF.

A note on this clone: TCRdb shows a much larger clone's protein in place of this DNA's translation, and the two differ at residue 8, likely through a read error; the protein shown is translated from the DNA. The chain uses TRDV1 and TRDJ1, with 12 bases matching TRDD3. This CDR3 is built from 19 residues. Germline loops: CDR1 TSWWSYY, CDR2 QGS. The V and J ends lost 0 bases and 5 bases, in that order; junction bases with no gene match: 13. CDR3 loop: CALGELESPDWGIQDKLIF. The CDR3 region has the DNA TGTGCTCTTGGGGAACTAGAGTCCCCCGACTGGGGGATACAGGATAAACTCATCTTT.

This clone was seen a handful of times. TCRdb's protein, taken from a much larger clone, differs from this DNA's translation at residue 7, likely owing to a read error; the protein displayed comes from the DNA. V is TRDV2 and J is TRDJ1; TRDD3 matches at 11 bases. The CDR3 consists of 18 residues. Germline CDR1 reads GEAIGNYY; CDR2 reads EKD. J lost 1 base, V lost 3 bases, and 12 bases had no gene match. In DNA, the CDR3 is TGTGCCTGTGACCCTCTTCGGACTGGGGGATATCCCACCGATAAACTCATCTTT. Protein: CACDPLRTGGYPTDKLIF.

Of note for this clone: The protein TCRdb lists belongs to a much larger clone and differs from this DNA's translation at residue 14, which points to a read error; the protein shown is made from the DNA. The V gene is TRDV2, the J gene TRDJ1; 10 bases fit TRDD3. Losses at the gene ends were 3 bases for V and 1 base for J; bases not matched to a gene: 19. The CDR3 extends over 20 amino acids. The germline gives CDR1 GEAIGNYY, CDR2 EKD. In DNA, the CDR3 is TGTGCCTGTGACCCCCTTACTGGGGGATCATCCGCCCTGTGCACCGATAAACTCATCTTT. Translating gives CACDPLTGGSSALCTDKLIF.

This clone was observed a handful of times. TCRdb's entry gives the protein of a much larger clone, which mismatches this DNA's translation at residue 11, likely from a read error; the protein reported here is translated from the DNA. This chain joins TRDV2 and TRDJ3; TRDD3 matches at 7 bases. Germline V gives CDR1 GEAIGNYY, CDR2 EKD. With 3 bases clipped from V and 0 bases from J, the junction kept 13 bases outside the gene matches. The CDR3 is 20 residues long. CDR3 protein: CACDHAGGFKGSWDTRQMFF. The CDR3, as DNA: TGTGCCTGTGACCACGCTGGGGGTTTTAAAGGCTCCTGGGACACCCGACAGATGTTTTTC.

This clone turned up a few times. The translation of this DNA and the TCRdb protein of a much larger clone differ at residue 5, probably owing to a read error; the protein shown here is translated from the DNA. This chain links TRDV2 with TRDJ3; 8 nucleotides line up with TRDD3. The junction had 9 bases not matched to a gene; V was cut back by 3 bases and J by 0 bases. The CDR3 extends over 19 amino acids. Germline V CDR1 and CDR2: GEAIGNYY, EKD. CDR3 amino acids: CACDSLGDKSSWDTRQMFF. CDR3 nucleotide sequence: TGTGCCTGTGACTCCCTGGGGGACAAGAGCTCCTGGGACACCCGACAGATGTTTTTC.

This clone was observed at least ten times. The J gene is TRDJ1, the V gene TRDV2; 8 bases align to TRDD3. Trimming cost V 0 bases and J 4 bases; bases outside gene matches: 18. The CDR3 has 19 amino acids. Germline V CDR1 and CDR2: GEAIGNYY, EKD. The CDR3 nucleotides are TGTGCCTGTGACACCGGTAGGGCTCAGACGGGGGATAGAAGCGATAAACTCATCTTT. It translates to CACDTGRAQTGDRSDKLIF.

As regards this clone: TCRdb's protein, taken from a much larger clone, differs from this DNA's translation at residue 3, likely owing to a read error; the protein displayed comes from the DNA. The CDR3, as DNA: TGTGCCTTTGACACCGTGGGTGCGTACACCGATAAACTCATCTTT. Translation: CAFDTVGAYTDKLIF. The chain links TRDV2 to TRDJ1; D uncertain. Germline V gives CDR1 GEAIGNYY, CDR2 EKD. The CDR3 covers 15 residues.

On this clone: This could be a read error, since a much larger clone is one nucleotide away. Other DNA sequences in this specimen translate into the identical CDR3. The chain links TRDV2 to TRDJ1; D ambiguous. V lost 0 bases and J 0 bases, leaving 13 bases between the germline ends. In germline, CDR1 is GEAIGNYY, CDR2 EKD. The CDR3 covers 16 residues. For the CDR3, the DNA is TGTGCCTGTGACACCGTTCCGGCCAGGAACACCGATAAACTCATCTTT. It translates to CACDTVPARNTDKLIF.

As for this clone: TCRdb lists the protein of a much larger clone for this DNA, which differs at residue 9, so this is likely a read error; the protein given here is translated from the DNA itself. The V and J genes are TRDV2 and TRDJ1; unclear D gene. CDR1 is GEAIGNYY and CDR2 is EKD in the germline V gene. Trimming pared 0 bases from V and 0 bases from J, leaving 16 bases between. This CDR3 spans 17 amino acids. CDR3 loop: CACDTVLAQKDTDKLIF. Here the CDR3 DNA reads TGTGCCTGTGACACCGTCCTGGCCCAGAAGGACACCGATAAACTCATCTTT.

This clone was picked up a small number of times. For this DNA, TCRdb reports the protein of a much larger clone, which diverges at residue 6, most likely from a read error; the protein presented here is translated directly from the DNA. The gene calls are TRDV2 and TRDJ1, with 10 bases fitting TRDD3. Germline loops: CDR1 GEAIGNYY, CDR2 EKD. The CDR3 is made up of 18 amino acids. J lost 0 bases, V lost 1 base, and 10 bases had no gene match. Here the CDR3 reads CACDTSNWGIEYTDKLIF. CDR3 bases: TGTGCCTGTGACACTTCGAACTGGGGGATTGAGTACACCGATAAACTCATCTTT.

A few counts support this clone. TCRdb's listed protein matches a much larger clone and diverges from this DNA's translation at residue 15, likely through a read error; the protein shown comes from the DNA. This chain connects TRDV2 to TRDJ1; 9 nucleotides line up with TRDD3. The CDR3 totals 19 residues. Germline V CDR1 and CDR2: GEAIGNYY, EKD. The CDR3 here is CACDTVTGGQTTYTGKLIF. In DNA, the CDR3 is TGTGCCTGTGACACTGTTACTGGGGGACAGACTACGTACACCGGTAAACTCATCTTT.

Notes on this clone: TCRdb's protein for this DNA is that of a much larger clone and differs from the translation at residue 10, likely a read error; the protein shown is the DNA translation. The same CDR3 can be traced to other DNA sequences in this sample. V and J are TRDV2 and TRDJ1; 10 bases are shared with TRDD3. The CDR3 contains 17 residues. Trimming cost V 3 bases and J 0 bases; bases outside gene matches: 9. Germline values: CDR1 GEAIGNYY, CDR2 EKD. Here the CDR3 reads CACDRLGDARYTDKLIF. CDR3 sequence (DNA): TGTGCCTGTGACCGACTGGGGGATGCGCGGTACACCGATAAACTCATCTTT.

The chain joins TRDV2 to TRDJ1; D remains ambiguous. CDR3 length equals 17 residues. The germline V gene encodes CDR1 GEAIGNYY and CDR2 EKD. The V gene lost 3 bases and the J gene lost 0 bases, with 19 bases spanning the gap. DNA of the CDR3: TGTGCCTGTGACTCCCGGGAGGAGAGAGGAGACACCGATAAACTCATCTTT. The encoded protein is CACDSREERGDTDKLIF.

Points on this clone: Translating this DNA gives a protein that differs at residue 9 from the TCRdb one, which belongs to a much larger clone; a read error is likely, and the protein shown is this translation. The rearrangement links TRDV2 to TRDJ1, with TRDD3 matching 8 bases. This CDR3 has 19 amino acids. Germline lookup yields CDR1 GEAIGNYY and CDR2 EKD. Unmatched junction bases numbered 18, after V lost 3 bases and J lost 1 base. Here the CDR3 reads CACDPLFGCQGDSTDKLIF. As DNA, the CDR3 is TGTGCCTGTGACCCTTTGTTTGGCTGCCAGGGGGATAGCACCGATAAACTCATCTTT.

This clone was seen ten or more times. A read error is likely here: a far larger clone is one base away. Other DNA sequences in the same sample also yield this CDR3. V gene TRDV2 combines with J gene TRDJ1, with 11 bases lining up with TRDD3. The CDR3 spans 17 residues. After removal of 3 bases from V and 2 bases from J, the junction contained 10 bases not matched to a gene. Germline CDR1 reads GEAIGNYY; CDR2 reads EKD. CDR3 in amino acids: CACDSLMGDTVTDKLIF. DNA for the CDR3: TGTGCCTGTGACTCTCTCATGGGGGATACGGTTACCGATAAACTCATCTTT.

This clone showed up many times. The chain has TRDV2 and TRDJ1; possibly TRDD3 for D (6 bases). Germline-derived CDR1 and CDR2 are GEAIGNYY and EKD. The CDR3 sequence is 14 residues long. V lost 0 bases and J lost 8, with 15 bases in between. CDR3 DNA sequence: TGTGCCTGTGACACCGGGTCGGGGGAGACGAAACTCATCTTT. Translated: CACDTGSGETKLIF.

Comments on this clone: TCRdb shows a much larger clone's protein in place of this DNA's translation, and the two differ at residue 17, likely through a read error; the protein shown is translated from the DNA. The genes are TRDV2 and TRDJ1; 13 bases map to TRDD3. The DNA end is a closer match to TRDJ2, so the J assignment may be wrong. The CDR3 contains 18 residues. The germline V gene has CDR1 GEAIGNYY and CDR2 EKD. CDR3 coding DNA: TGTGCCTGTGACTCATTACTGGGGGATACGCGTGTCACCGATAAACTCTTCTTT. Its protein product is CACDSLLGDTRVTDKLFF.

This clone appeared a few times. The protein TCRdb gives is from a much larger clone and does not agree with this DNA's translation at residues 11 and 13, likely a read error; the protein shown here comes from the DNA. The J gene is TRDJ1, the V gene TRDV2; a possible D gene is TRDD2 (7 bases). Germline CDR1 GEAIGNYY, CDR2 EKD. V was pared by 2 bases and J by 4 bases, with 37 bases between. The CDR3 spans 22 residues. The CDR3 spells CACDKIPTSVRGENRADDKLIF. The CDR3 DNA sequence: TGTGCCTGTGACAAGATTCCTACCTCGGTCCGGGGGGAGAACAGAGCGGACGATAAACTCATCTTT.

Remarks on this clone: For this DNA, TCRdb reports the protein of a much larger clone, which diverges at residue 7, most likely from a read error; the protein presented here is translated directly from the DNA. DNA for the CDR3: TGTGCCTGTGTCTCAATAGTTGGGGGATATGAACTGTACACCGATAAACTCATCTTT. This codes for CACVSIVGGYELYTDKLIF. The chain is built from TRDV2 and TRDJ1; 9 bases agree with TRDD3. Germline trimming cut 5 bases from V and 0 bases from J; bases unmatched to any gene: 18. CDR1 is GEAIGNYY, CDR2 EKD, per germline. The CDR3 runs 19 residues.